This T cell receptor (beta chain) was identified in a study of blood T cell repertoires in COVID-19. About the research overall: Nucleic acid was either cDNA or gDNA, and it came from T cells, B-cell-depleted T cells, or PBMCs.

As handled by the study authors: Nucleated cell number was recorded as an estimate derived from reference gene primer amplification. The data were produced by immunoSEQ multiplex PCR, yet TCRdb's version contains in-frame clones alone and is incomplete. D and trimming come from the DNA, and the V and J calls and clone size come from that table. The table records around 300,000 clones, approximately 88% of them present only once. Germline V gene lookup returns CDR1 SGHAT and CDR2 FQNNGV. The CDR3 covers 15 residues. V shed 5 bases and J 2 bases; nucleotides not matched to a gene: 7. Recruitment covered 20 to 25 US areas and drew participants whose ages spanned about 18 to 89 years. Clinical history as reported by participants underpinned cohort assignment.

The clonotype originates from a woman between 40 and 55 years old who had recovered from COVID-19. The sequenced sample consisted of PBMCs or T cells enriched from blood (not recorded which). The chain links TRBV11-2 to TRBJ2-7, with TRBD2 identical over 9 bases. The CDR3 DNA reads TGTGCCAGCAGCCCGCGGGGGGGCGAGACCTACGAGCAGTACTTC. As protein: CASSPRGGETYEQYF.